Below are 7 T cell receptor beta chains sequenced from a single sample in a study of blood T cell repertoires in COVID-19. Repertoires were generated with immunoSEQ multiplex PCR, while TCRdb's copy carries only in-frame clones and drops some. This table has 150,000 to 200,000 clones, approximately 80% appearing once. The sequencing sample was made of peripheral blood. The receptors here all came from a man aged 55 to 70 with acute or convalescent COVID-19.

The chain joins TRBV5-1 to TRBJ2-3; D is unclear. The V end was cut by 0 bases, the J end by 7 bases, with 6 bases between. The CDR3 runs 12 residues. Per the germline V gene, CDR1 is SGHRS and CDR2 is YFSETQ. CDR3 sequence reads: CASSLESNTQYF. The CDR3, as DNA: TGCGCCAGCAGCTTGGAGTCTAATACGCAGTATTTT.

The V and J genes are TRBV6-1 and TRBJ1-6; no clear D gene. The CDR3 totals 14 residues. Germline CDR1 MNHNS, CDR2 SASEGT. The V end was cut by 3 bases, the J end by 8 bases, with 11 bases between. The CDR3 coding sequence is TGTGCCAGCAGTGACAACAGAGCCTATTCACCCCTCCACTTT. Its translation: CASSDNRAYSPLHF.

This chain links TRBV7-2 with TRBJ2-1; tentative D call: TRBD2 (6 bases). The CDR3 is 16 amino acids. Per the germline V gene, CDR1 is SGHTA and CDR2 is FQGNSA. With 1 base removed from V and 1 base from J, the gap between germline ends came to 11 bases. CDR3 in amino acids: CASSLVSSGSYNEQFF. The CDR3 coding sequence is TGTGCCAGCAGCTTAGTGAGTAGCGGTTCCTACAATGAGCAGTTCTTC.

This clone was picked up one time. This chain links TRBV2 with TRBJ1-5; D perhaps matches TRBD1 (6 bases). The V gene's germline CDR1 is SNHLY and CDR2 FYNNEI. V lost 7 bases and J 2 bases, leaving 15 bases between the germline ends. The CDR3 runs 15 residues. CDR3 protein: CASMTQAGGNQPQHF. The DNA of the CDR3 is TGTGCCAGCATGACTCAAGCAGGGGGCAATCAGCCCCAGCATTTT.

This clone has just a few counts. The V and J genes are TRBV6-1 and TRBJ1-2; no firm D call. In germline, CDR1 is MNHNS, CDR2 SASEGT. Trimming took off 1 base at V and 5 bases at J, with 11 bases between the two ends. The CDR3 is made up of 14 amino acids. In DNA, the CDR3 is TGTGCCAGCAGTGAAGTCGTAGTAACTTATGGCTACACCTTC. This sequence encodes CASSEVVVTYGYTF.

V is TRBV7-2 and J is TRBJ2-7, with 9 bases identical to TRBD1. This CDR3 region has 16 residues. Germline V gives CDR1 SGHTA, CDR2 FQGNSA. Losses at the gene ends were 5 bases for V and 6 bases for J; bases not matched to a gene: 14. Written as DNA, the CDR3 is TGTGCCAGCAGCCCCCGAGCCGGGACAGGGACGCCCGAGCAGTACTTC. It yields the protein CASSPRAGTGTPEQYF.

This chain connects TRBV19 to TRBJ2-5, with 8 positions matching TRBD1. V lost 7 bases, J lost 4 bases, and 8 bases stayed unmatched. CDR3 size: 14 residues. The germline CDR1 and CDR2 sequences are LNHDA and SQIVND (reference sequence). The CDR3 reads CASTTGGITETQYF. CDR3 DNA sequence: TGTGCCAGTACTACAGGGGGGATAACAGAGACCCAGTACTTC.